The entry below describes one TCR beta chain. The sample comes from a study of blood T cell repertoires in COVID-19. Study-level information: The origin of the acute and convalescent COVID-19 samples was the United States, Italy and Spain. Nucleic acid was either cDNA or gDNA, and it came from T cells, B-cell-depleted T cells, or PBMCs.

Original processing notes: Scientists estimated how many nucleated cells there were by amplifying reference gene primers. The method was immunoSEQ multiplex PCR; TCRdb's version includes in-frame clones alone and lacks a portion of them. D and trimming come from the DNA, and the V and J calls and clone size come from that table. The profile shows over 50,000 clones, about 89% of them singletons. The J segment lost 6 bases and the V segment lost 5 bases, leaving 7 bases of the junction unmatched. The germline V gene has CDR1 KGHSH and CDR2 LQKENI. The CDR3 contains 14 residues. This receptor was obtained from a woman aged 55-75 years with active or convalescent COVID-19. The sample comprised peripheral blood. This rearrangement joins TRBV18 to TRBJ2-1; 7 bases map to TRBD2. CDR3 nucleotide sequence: TGTGCCAGCTCAGCCGGGACTACCCTCAATGAGCAGTTCTTC. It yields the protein CASSAGTTLNEQFF. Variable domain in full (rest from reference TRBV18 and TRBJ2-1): NAGVMQNPRHLVRRRGQEARLRCSPMKGHSHVYWYRQLPEEGLKFMVYLQKENIIDESGMPKERFSAEFPKEGPSILRIQQVVRGDSAAYFCASSAGTTLNEQFFGPGTRLTVL.